The 11 T cell receptor beta chains presented below share a single source sample, sequenced in a study of cytomegalovirus exposure and HLA in healthy donors. Clones were sequenced by immunoSEQ multiplex PCR, and TCRdb holds only the in-frame ones, with some missing. The table has 100,000 to 150,000 clones, roughly 89% seen once. The specimen was PBMCs. The receptors derive from a woman under 30 in good health and CMV-seronegative.

The chain is built from TRBV25-1 and TRBJ1-1, with 7 bases fitting TRBD1. The J segment lost 1 base and the V segment lost 4 bases, leaving 3 bases of the junction unmatched. The CDR3 is made up of 14 amino acids. The germline V gene encodes CDR1 MGHDK and CDR2 SYGVNS. CDR3 protein: CASSVDRENTEAFF. Here the CDR3 DNA reads TGTGCCAGCAGTGTCGACAGGGAGAACACTGAAGCTTTCTTT.

This clone was recorded at least ten times. The chain uses TRBV5-1 and TRBJ2-3, with a possible D match to TRBD1 (6 bases). This CDR3 spans 13 amino acids. Trimming pared 1 base from V and 6 bases from J, leaving 9 bases between. The germline V gene has CDR1 SGHRS and CDR2 YFSETQ. CDR3 coding DNA: TGCGCCAGCAGCTTGTGGGGGCGGGATACGCAGTATTTT. This codes for CASSLWGRDTQYF.

CDR3 residues: CANPKDSGSPETQYF. The CDR3 DNA sequence: TGTGCCAACCCCAAGGACTCGGGTTCCCCAGAGACCCAGTACTTC. The V and J genes are TRBV19 and TRBJ2-5, with D possibly matching TRBD2 (5 bases). The CDR3 extends over 15 amino acids. Per the germline V gene, CDR1 is LNHDA and CDR2 is SQIVND (reference sequence). V lost 10 bases, J lost 4 bases, and 22 bases lay in between.

The chain uses TRBV11-1 and TRBJ2-3; 11 nucleotides align to TRBD2. V trimming: 0 bases; J trimming: 10 bases; junction bases outside the gene matches: 6. This CDR3 is 15 amino acids long. Germline V gene data show CDR1 as SGHAT and CDR2 as FQDESV (reference sequence). The CDR3, as DNA: TGTGCCAGCAGCTTAGCGTGGCTAGCGGGGGGTGCGCAGTATTTT. It is translated as CASSLAWLAGGAQYF. Together with reference TRBV11-1 and TRBJ2-3, the CDR3 gives the full variable domain: EAEVAQSPRYKITEKSQAVAFWCDPISGHATLYWYRQILGQGPELLVQFQDESVVDDSQLPKDRFSAERLKGVDSTLKIQPAELGDSAMYLCASSLAWLAGGAQYFGPGTRLTVL.

The V call is TRBV7-6, the J call TRBJ2-3; TRBD1 is a possible D gene (6 bases). Germline V CDR1 and CDR2: SGHVS, FNYEAQ. The CDR3 is 15 amino acids. V was shortened by 4 bases and J by 5 bases, with 16 bases between the two germline ends. The CDR3, as DNA: TGTGCCAGCAGCTGGTCTCAGGGGTTTGAAGATACGCAGTATTTT. Translated: CASSWSQGFEDTQYF.

The genes are TRBV9 and TRBJ1-2; possibly TRBD1 for D (5 bases). V was trimmed by 3 bases and J by 4 bases, leaving 7 bases between them. The CDR3 contains 12 residues. Germline CDR1 reads SGDLS; CDR2 reads YYNGEE. The CDR3 region has the DNA TGTGCCAGCAGCGGACAGACCTATGGCTACACCTTC. This codes for CASSGQTYGYTF.

The sample holds one count of this clone. The V call is TRBV9, the J call TRBJ1-1, with 7 positions matching TRBD1. Germline-derived CDR1 and CDR2 are SGDLS and YYNGEE. The CDR3 has 20 residues. V shed 1 base and J 1 base; nucleotides not matched to a gene: 19. This CDR3 is CASSVSGGGSISHQNTEAFF. CDR3 nucleotide sequence: TGTGCCAGCAGCGTATCGGGAGGGGGCTCCATCTCACATCAGAACACTGAAGCTTTCTTT.

The CDR3 DNA is TGTGCCAGCAGCTCATCCGGGACAGGGGACACCGGGGAGCTGTTTTTT. As protein: CASSSSGTGDTGELFF. The V and J genes are TRBV5-6 and TRBJ2-2; 10 bases match TRBD1. The V and J ends lost 3 bases and 3 bases, in that order; junction bases with no gene match: 5. Germline V gene sequence: CDR1 SGHDT, CDR2 YYEEEE. The CDR3 contains 16 residues.

The chain employs TRBV29-1 and TRBJ2-1; TRBD2 is a possible D gene (5 bases). The V end was cut by 5 bases, the J end by 7 bases, with 9 bases between. In germline, CDR1 is SQVTM, CDR2 ANQGSEA. The CDR3 is made up of 11 amino acids. In DNA form, the CDR3 reads TGCAGCGTTTCCGGGGAGAATGAGCAGTTCTTC. Its protein product is CSVSGENEQFF.

The chain recombines TRBV5-1 with TRBJ1-3; perhaps TRBD1 as D (6 bases). This CDR3 contains 14 residues. In germline, CDR1 is SGHRS, CDR2 YFSETQ. The V and J ends lost 4 bases and 3 bases respectively, with 11 bases between them. DNA of the CDR3: TGCGCCAGCAGCCCCGAGGGGGTTGGAAACACCATATATTTT. Amino acids: CASSPEGVGNTIYF.

The gene calls are TRBV13 and TRBJ1-2; 9 nucleotides line up with TRBD1. The trim removed 5 bases at V and 8 bases at J, leaving 12 bases unmatched. Germline CDR1 PRHDT, CDR2 FYEKMQ (reference sequence). This CDR3 has 15 residues. The CDR3 here is CASSTLQGAVEGYTF. For the CDR3, the DNA is TGTGCCAGCAGCACACTACAGGGGGCCGTAGAAGGCTACACCTTC.